This passage covers 13 T cell receptor beta chains from one sample sequenced in a study of cytomegalovirus exposure and HLA in healthy donors. PCR used 60 Vbeta primers and 13 Jbeta primers. Here immunoSEQ multiplex PCR was the method, and the copy in TCRdb shows in-frame clones only, minus some. The sample carries fewer than 200,000 clones, about 90% recorded once. Sequenced input: PBMCs. Receptors originate from a girl under three years old in good health and CMV-seronegative.

V and J are TRBV14 and TRBJ2-1; 10 nucleotides match TRBD2. J was trimmed by 7 bases and V by 1 base; bases with no gene match: 7. CDR3 length: 16 amino acids. The germline V gene encodes CDR1 SGHDN and CDR2 FVKESK. CDR3 nucleotide sequence: TGTGCCAGCAGCCAAGGCGCGGGACTAGCGAGGAATGAGCAGTTCTTC. This sequence encodes CASSQGAGLARNEQFF.

This clone was observed a handful of times. The CDR3 region has the DNA TGTGCCAGCATAAACAGGGGGAAATTCGATGGCTACACCTTC. This sequence encodes CASINRGKFDGYTF. The V and J genes are TRBV6-1 and TRBJ1-2; 8 nucleotides agree with TRBD1. CDR1 and CDR2 (germline): MNHNS, SASEGT. With V trimmed by 7 bases and J by 6 bases, 10 bases remained unmatched. This CDR3 comprises 14 residues.

A few counts support this clone. The chain couples TRBV9 to TRBJ1-1; maybe TRBD1 (5 bases). V lost 0 bases, J lost 4 bases, and 7 bases lay in between. The CDR3 contains 13 residues. Germline CDR1 reads SGDLS; CDR2 reads YYNGEE. The CDR3 DNA is TGTGCCAGCAGCGTAGTGGACACCACTGAAGCTTTCTTT. Translated, it gives CASSVVDTTEAFF.

The rearrangement joins TRBV5-4 to TRBJ2-1; possible D gene TRBD2, 5 bases. The CDR3 has 12 residues. Germline V CDR1 and CDR2: SGHNT, YYREEE (reference sequence). V dropped 4 bases and J dropped 8 bases, with 10 bases sitting between them. In nucleotides, the CDR3 is TGTGCCAGCAGCCCGGATAGCGATGAGCAGTTCTTC. As protein: CASSPDSDEQFF.

This clone was detected only a few times. The chain has TRBV5-4 and TRBJ1-1; possible D gene TRBD1, 5 bases. V lost 1 base, J lost 5 bases, and 6 bases lay in between. CDR1 is SGHNT and CDR2 is YYREEE in the germline V gene (reference sequence). This CDR3 region has 12 residues. The chain's CDR3 is CASSLSGTEAFF. CDR3 coding DNA: TGTGCCAGCAGCTTGTCAGGGACTGAAGCTTTCTTT.

This clone was observed a single time. The chain joins TRBV6-5 to TRBJ2-7, with 9 nucleotides matching TRBD2. The CDR3 contains 15 residues. Losses at the gene ends were 5 bases for V and 2 bases for J; bases not matched to a gene: 7. Germline CDR1 and CDR2: MNHEY and SVGAGI. The CDR3 region has the DNA TGTGCCAGCAGTCCGCATAGCGGGAGAACCTACGAGCAGTACTTC. It encodes CASSPHSGRTYEQYF.

The table lists this clone with a few counts. The chain uses TRBV5-1 and TRBJ1-1; possible D gene TRBD1, 5 bases. V was pared by 8 bases and J by 1 base, with 15 bases between. The CDR3 is made up of 14 amino acids. In germline, CDR1 is SGHRS, CDR2 YFSETQ. CDR3 nucleotides: TGCGCCAGTAATCAAGGACACAGGAACACTGAAGCTTTCTTT. Translating it yields CASNQGHRNTEAFF.

The table lists this clone with a count of one. This chain connects TRBV5-1 to TRBJ2-1; 8 bases map to TRBD2. Trimming at V came to 2 bases and at J to 4 bases, leaving 11 bases not matched to a gene. The CDR3 is 17 amino acids. Germline V lookup: CDR1 SGHRS, CDR2 YFSETQ. The CDR3 DNA follows: TGCGCCAGCAGCTTTCGTTCTCGCGGGAGGATATACAATGAGCAGTTCTTC. Protein product: CASSFRSRGRIYNEQFF.

V and J are TRBV6-6 and TRBJ2-3; tentative D call: TRBD2 (6 bases). CDR3 length equals 13 residues. Trimming left V 6 bases short and J 0 bases short, with 7 bases between. Germline V gene sequence: CDR1 MNHNY, CDR2 SVGAGI (reference sequence). The chain's CDR3 is CASRGGSTDTQYF. In DNA form, the CDR3 reads TGTGCCAGCAGGGGGGGTAGCACAGATACGCAGTATTTT.

The V and J genes are TRBV9 and TRBJ1-1, with D maybe TRBD1 (6 bases). CDR3 length equals 14 residues. Germline CDR1 reads SGDLS; CDR2 reads YYNGEE. V lost 0 bases and J 4 bases, leaving 10 bases between the germline ends. CDR3 amino acids: CASSVEQGPTEAFF. CDR3 sequence (DNA): TGTGCCAGCAGCGTAGAACAGGGACCCACTGAAGCTTTCTTT.

The rearrangement uses TRBV13 and TRBJ1-3, with D perhaps matching TRBD1 (6 bases). V shed 4 bases and J shed 1 base, with 14 bases lying between them. CDR3 length equals 16 residues. Germline assignment: CDR1 PRHDT and CDR2 FYEKMQ (reference sequence). This chain's CDR3 is CASSSDLQGSGNTIYF. In DNA form, the CDR3 reads TGTGCCAGCAGCTCAGATTTACAGGGTTCTGGAAACACCATATATTTT. The variable domain in full, completed from reference TRBV13 and TRBJ1-3, reads AAGVIQSPRHLIKEKRETATLKCYPIPRHDTVYWYQQGPGQDPQFLISFYEKMQSDKGSIPDRFSAQQFSDYHSELNMSSLELGDSALYFCASSSDLQGSGNTIYFGEGSWLTVV.

The genes are TRBV7-2 and TRBJ2-7; TRBD1 matches 7 bases. J gave up 2 bases and V 4 bases, and 8 bases lay outside the gene matches. The CDR3 spans 15 residues. Germline-derived CDR1 and CDR2 are SGHTA and FQGNSA. CDR3 bases: TGTGCCAGCAGCTCGGTCGGGACAGACCCCTACGAGCAGTACTTC. Translated: CASSSVGTDPYEQYF.

The rearrangement joins TRBV7-6 to TRBJ2-1; TRBD1 matches 10 bases. The V segment lost 5 bases and the J segment 9 bases; nucleotides outside the gene matches: 13. Germline CDR1 is SGHVS and CDR2 is FNYEAQ. The CDR3 sequence is 16 residues long. The CDR3: CASSGTRQGAGGEQFF. The DNA for the CDR3 is TGTGCCAGCAGCGGGACCCGACAGGGGGCTGGGGGTGAGCAGTTCTTC.